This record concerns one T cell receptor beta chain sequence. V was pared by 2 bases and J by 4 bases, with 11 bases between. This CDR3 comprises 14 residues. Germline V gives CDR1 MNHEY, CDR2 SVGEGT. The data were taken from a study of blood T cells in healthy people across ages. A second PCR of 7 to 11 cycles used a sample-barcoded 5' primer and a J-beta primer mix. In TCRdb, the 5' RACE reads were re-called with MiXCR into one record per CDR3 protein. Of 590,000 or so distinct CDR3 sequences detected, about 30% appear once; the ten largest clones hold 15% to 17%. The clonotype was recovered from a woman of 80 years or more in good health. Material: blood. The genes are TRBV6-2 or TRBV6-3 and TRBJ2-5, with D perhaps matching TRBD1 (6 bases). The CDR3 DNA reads TGTGCCAGCAGTTACCTCACAGGGCCAGAGACCCAGTACTTC. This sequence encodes CASSYLTGPETQYF.